Sequencing of this T cell receptor beta chain was carried out in a study of beta chain features in type 1 diabetes. Looking at the study overall: In all, some 110 million sorted cells from all samples were analyzed.

The CDR3 is 20 amino acids. Looked up from germline, CDR1 is SGHNT and CDR2 is YYREEE (reference sequence). Trimming cost V 0 bases and J 1 base, with 25 bases left between them. cDNA synthesis used the whole RNA isolate, giving expressed TCRB sequences. This table comes from immunoSEQ multiplex PCR, and its TCRdb copy is limited to in-frame clones, with some not included. The repertoire holds 600,000 or so clones, with roughly an eighth as singletons. This clone was counted only a few times. Its antigen remains unidentified. Only one heparinised blood draw was taken per donor, and its volume averaged around 120 mL. Study-wide points: Cells expressing TCR highly could be over-represented by cDNA sequencing. Patients with type 1 diabetes showed fewer VDJ junction insertions and more deletions. People with Type 1 diabetes carried modestly yet significantly shorter TCRB CDR3s in all four CD4+ subsets.

Sequencing was carried out using naive CD4+ T cells from blood. This receptor was obtained from a man between 25 and 39 years old with type 1 diabetes. The chain combines TRBV5-4 with TRBJ1-1; the D gene is possibly TRBD1 (6 bases). This CDR3 reads CASSLGNGGPTNGQNTEAFF. Here the CDR3 DNA reads TGTGCCAGCAGCTTGGGGAACGGGGGCCCGACAAACGGACAGAACACTGAAGCTTTCTTT.